This is a list of T cell receptor beta chains from one sample in a study of blood T cell repertoires in COVID-19. This table comes from immunoSEQ multiplex PCR, and its TCRdb copy is limited to in-frame clones, with some not included. The sample has fewer than 85,000 clones, roughly four fifths seen once. The sample taken for sequencing was peripheral blood. These receptors all come from a woman at least 80 years old with active or convalescent COVID-19. Each CDR3 is given with its conserved first and last residue. A D gene is named only where the DNA matches it firmly. Size is omitted from some rows. Given values are once, few, many or a class for expanded clones.

J,length,size,V,D,CDR3,DNA
TRBJ2-3,13,NA,TRBV28,NA,CASSLPGADTQYF,TGTGCCAGCAGTTTACCTGGAGCCGATACGCAGTATTTT
TRBJ1-6,12,few,TRBV27,TRBD1,CASSWTGSPLHF,TGTGCCAGCAGTTGGACAGGATCACCCCTCCACTTT
TRBJ2-1,17,NA,TRBV4-3,TRBD2,CASSHPGLAGGGDEQFF,TGCGCCAGCAGCCACCCAGGACTAGCGGGGGGAGGGGATGAGCAGTTCTTC
TRBJ2-1,12,few,TRBV5-1,NA,CASRTLYNEQFF,TGCGCCAGCAGGACACTCTACAATGAGCAGTTCTTC
TRBJ2-5,13,NA,TRBV10-3,TRBD2,CATGSGSQETQYF,TGTGCCACAGGGAGCGGGAGCCAAGAGACCCAGTACTTC
TRBJ2-2,14,NA,TRBV5-1,NA,CASSGTQNTGELFF,TGCGCCAGCAGCGGTACACAGAACACCGGGGAGCTGTTTTTT
TRBJ2-1,16,NA,TRBV7-2,NA,CASSPVGTTRDNEQFF,TGTGCCAGCAGCCCCGTCGGGACAACGAGAGACAATGAGCAGTTCTTC
TRBJ2-2,11,NA,TRBV12-3/TRBV12-4,NA,CASTRTGELFF,TGTGCCAGCACCCGTACCGGGGAGCTGTTTTTT
TRBJ2-2,16,NA,TRBV9,TRBD2,CASSAGLAGETGELFF,TGTGCCAGCAGCGCCGGACTAGCGGGGGAAACCGGGGAGCTGTTTTTT
TRBJ1-2,14,few,TRBV7-2,TRBD1,CASSLAGQGWGYTF,TGTGCCAGCAGCTTAGCTGGACAGGGTTGGGGCTACACCTTC
TRBJ1-1,15,NA,TRBV5-1,NA,CASSLVSGGGSEAFF,TGCGCCAGCAGCTTGGTTTCCGGGGGAGGGTCGGAAGCTTTCTTT
TRBJ2-5,17,NA,TRBV11-2,TRBD2,CASSLGVSGGHQETQYF,TGTGCCAGCAGCTTAGGGGTTAGCGGGGGCCACCAAGAGACCCAGTACTTC
TRBJ1-2,14,NA,TRBV30,NA,CAWSVQGPGYGYTF,TGTGCCTGGAGTGTACAGGGTCCTGGCTATGGCTACACCTTC